This TCR beta chain was captured by sequencing in a study of cytomegalovirus exposure and HLA in healthy donors. Notes on the study in general: Several of the most significant clusters appeared, in a later analysis, to be linked to common viral pathogens. Cytomegalovirus-associated TCR beta chains were listed, numbering around 150. Previously analyzed data showed that most TCR beta V segments were productive at a frequency of about 87% or about 30%.

The CDR3 spans 15 residues. Germline V gives CDR1 SEHNR, CDR2 FQNEAQ (reference sequence). With 5 bases clipped from V and 1 base from J, the junction kept 4 bases outside the gene matches. Primers included in the PCR were 60 Vbeta and 13 Jbeta primers. Profiling relied on immunoSEQ multiplex PCR, and the TCRdb table lists in-frame clones only, not all of them. The sample has about 130,000 clones; about four fifths are singletons. A note on this clone: The antigen remains unidentified.

The sequenced sample was PBMCs. This chain uses TRBV7-9 with TRBJ2-2, with TRBD1 identical over 7 bases. The TCR originated in a man in his late teens or twenties in good health and CMV-seronegative. As DNA, the CDR3 is TGTGCCAGCAGCCCCCGGACAGGGAACACCGGGGAGCTGTTTTTT. Its protein product is CASSPRTGNTGELFF.